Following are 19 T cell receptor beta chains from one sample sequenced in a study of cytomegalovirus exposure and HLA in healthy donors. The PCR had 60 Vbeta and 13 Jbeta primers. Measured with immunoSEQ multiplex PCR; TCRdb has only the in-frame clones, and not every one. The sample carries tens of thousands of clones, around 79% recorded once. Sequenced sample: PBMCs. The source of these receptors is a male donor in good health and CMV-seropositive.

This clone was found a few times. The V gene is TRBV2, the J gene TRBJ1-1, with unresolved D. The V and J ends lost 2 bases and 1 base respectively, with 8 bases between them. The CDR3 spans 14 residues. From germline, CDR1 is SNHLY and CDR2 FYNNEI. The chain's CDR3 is CASSETGENTEAFF. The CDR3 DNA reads TGTGCCAGCAGTGAAACGGGTGAGAACACTGAAGCTTTCTTT. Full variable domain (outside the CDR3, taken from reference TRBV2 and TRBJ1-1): EPEVTQTPSHQVTQMGQEVILRCVPISNHLYFYWYRQILGQKVEFLVSFYNNEISEKSEIFDDQFSVERPDGSNFTLKIRSTKLEDSAMYFCASSETGENTEAFFGQGTRLTVV.

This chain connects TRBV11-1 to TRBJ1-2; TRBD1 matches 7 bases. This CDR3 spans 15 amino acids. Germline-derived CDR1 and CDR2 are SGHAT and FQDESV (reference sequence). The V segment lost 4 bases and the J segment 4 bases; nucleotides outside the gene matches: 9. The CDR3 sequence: CASSSDRVTAYGYTF. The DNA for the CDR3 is TGTGCCAGCAGCTCAGACAGGGTAACGGCCTATGGCTACACCTTC.

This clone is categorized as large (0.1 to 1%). The CDR3 reads CASSRQGTYEQYF. CDR3 in DNA: TGTGCCAGCAGCCGTCAGGGGACCTACGAGCAGTACTTC. The chain uses TRBV7-8 and TRBJ2-7, with D perhaps TRBD1 (6 bases). The CDR3 totals 13 residues. Germline values: CDR1 SGHVS, CDR2 FQNEAQ. With 5 bases removed from V and 2 bases from J, the gap between germline ends came to 10 bases. The variable domain in full, completed from reference TRBV7-8 and TRBJ2-7, reads GAGVSQSPRYKVAKRGQDVALRCDPISGHVSLFWYQQALGQGPEFLTYFQNEAQLDKSGLPSDRFFAERPEGSVSTLKIQRTQQEDSAVYLCASSRQGTYEQYFGPGTRLTVT.

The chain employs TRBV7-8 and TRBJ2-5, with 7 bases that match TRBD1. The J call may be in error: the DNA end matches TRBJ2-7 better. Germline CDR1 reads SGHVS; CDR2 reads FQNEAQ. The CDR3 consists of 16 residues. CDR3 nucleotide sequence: TGTGCCAGCAGAGGGATCCGGGGACAGCGATCCCACGAGCAGTACTTC. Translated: CASRGIRGQRSHEQYF.

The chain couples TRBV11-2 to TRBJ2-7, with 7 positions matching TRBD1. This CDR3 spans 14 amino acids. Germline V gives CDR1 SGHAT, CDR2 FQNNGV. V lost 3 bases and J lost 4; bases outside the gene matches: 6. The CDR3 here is CASSFQDRVYEQYF. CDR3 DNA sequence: TGTGCCAGCAGCTTCCAAGACAGGGTTTACGAGCAGTACTTC.

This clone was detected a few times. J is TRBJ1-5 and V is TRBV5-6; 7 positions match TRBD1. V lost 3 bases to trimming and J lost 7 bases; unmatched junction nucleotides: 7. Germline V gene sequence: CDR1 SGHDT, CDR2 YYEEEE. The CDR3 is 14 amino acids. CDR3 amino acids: CASSSLGGEQPQHF. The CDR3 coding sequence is TGTGCCAGCAGCTCCCTAGGGGGCGAGCAGCCCCAGCATTTT.

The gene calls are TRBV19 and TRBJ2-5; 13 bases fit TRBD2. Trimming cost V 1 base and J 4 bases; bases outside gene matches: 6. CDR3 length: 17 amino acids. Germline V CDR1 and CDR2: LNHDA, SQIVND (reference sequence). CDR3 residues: CASSIGTSGRSVETQYF. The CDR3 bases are TGTGCCAGTAGTATAGGGACTAGCGGGAGATCAGTAGAGACCCAGTACTTC.

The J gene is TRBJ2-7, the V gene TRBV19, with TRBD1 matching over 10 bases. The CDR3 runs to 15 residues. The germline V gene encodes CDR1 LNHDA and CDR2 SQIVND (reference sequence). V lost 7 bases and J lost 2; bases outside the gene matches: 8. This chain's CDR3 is CASTTGTGAAYEQYF. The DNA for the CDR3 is TGTGCCAGTACCACCGGGACAGGGGCGGCCTACGAGCAGTACTTC.

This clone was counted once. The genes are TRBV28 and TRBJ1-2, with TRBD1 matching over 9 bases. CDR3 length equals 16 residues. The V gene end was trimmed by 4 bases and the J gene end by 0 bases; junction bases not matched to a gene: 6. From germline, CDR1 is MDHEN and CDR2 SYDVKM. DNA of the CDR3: TGTGCCAGCAGTTCCGGACAGGGGACCTCTAACTATGGCTACACCTTC. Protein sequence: CASSSGQGTSNYGYTF.

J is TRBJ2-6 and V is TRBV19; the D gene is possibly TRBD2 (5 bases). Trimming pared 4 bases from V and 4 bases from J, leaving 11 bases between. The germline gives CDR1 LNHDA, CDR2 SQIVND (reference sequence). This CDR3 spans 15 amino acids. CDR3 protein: CASSTPTGGANVLTF. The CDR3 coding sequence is TGTGCCAGTAGTACGCCCACGGGGGGGGCCAACGTCCTGACTTTC. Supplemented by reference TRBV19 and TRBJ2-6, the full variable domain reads DGGITQSPKYLFRKEGQNVTLSCEQNLNHDAMYWYRQDPGQGLRLIYYSQIVNDFQKGDIAEGYSVSREKKESFPLTVTSAQKNPTAFYLCASSTPTGGANVLTFGAGSRLTVL.

CDR3 sequence reads: CASSYSQGLSDTQYF. The CDR3 region has the DNA TGTGCCAGCAGTTACTCTCAGGGACTGTCAGATACGCAGTATTTT. The chain recombines TRBV6-5 with TRBJ2-3, with D maybe TRBD2 (6 bases). Germline assignment: CDR1 MNHEY and CDR2 SVGAGI. The V and J ends lost 0 bases and 4 bases respectively, with 11 bases between them. This CDR3 is built from 15 residues.

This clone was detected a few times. CDR3 nucleotides: TGTGCCAGCAGCCAAGTTAAGGGACACCATTTTAGCAATCAGCCCCAGCATTTT. Translated: CASSQVKGHHFSNQPQHF. V usage is TRBV14 and J usage is TRBJ1-5, with a weak D call TRBD1 (6 bases). This CDR3 is built from 18 residues. The germline CDR1 and CDR2 sequences are SGHDN and FVKESK. Trimming pared 1 base from V and 0 bases from J, leaving 16 bases between.

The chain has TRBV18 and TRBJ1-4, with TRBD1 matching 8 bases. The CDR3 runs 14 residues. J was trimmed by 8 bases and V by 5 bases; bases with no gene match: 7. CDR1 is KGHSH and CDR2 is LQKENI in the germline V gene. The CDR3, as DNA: TGTGCCAGCTCAGGGGACAGGTCTGAAGAAAAACTGTTTTTT. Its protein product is CASSGDRSEEKLFF.

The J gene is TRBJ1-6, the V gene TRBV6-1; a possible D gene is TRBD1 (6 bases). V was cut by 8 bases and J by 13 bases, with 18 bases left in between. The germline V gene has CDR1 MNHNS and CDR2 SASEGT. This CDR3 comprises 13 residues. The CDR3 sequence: CASGVQGRAPLHF. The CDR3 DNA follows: TGTGCCAGCGGGGTACAGGGTCGAGCGCCCCTCCACTTT.

The CDR3 sequence: CAISTGQKNTEAFF. The CDR3 region has the DNA TGTGCCATCAGCACCGGACAGAAGAACACTGAAGCTTTCTTT. This sequence joins TRBV10-3 and TRBJ1-1, with D possibly TRBD1 on 6 matching bases. V dropped 6 bases and J dropped 1 base, with 12 bases sitting between them. Germline V gives CDR1 ENHRY, CDR2 SYGVKD. This CDR3 comprises 14 residues.

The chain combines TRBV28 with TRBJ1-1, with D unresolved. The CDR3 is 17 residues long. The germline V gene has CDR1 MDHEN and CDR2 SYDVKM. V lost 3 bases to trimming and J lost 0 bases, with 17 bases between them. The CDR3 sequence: CASSFSLVALMNTEAFF. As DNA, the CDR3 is TGTGCCAGCAGTTTCTCACTAGTGGCCCTTATGAACACTGAAGCTTTCTTT.

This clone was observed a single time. CDR3 protein: CASSFGTGGVETQYF. As DNA, the CDR3 is TGTGCCAGCAGCTTCGGGACAGGGGGAGTGGAGACCCAGTACTTC. V is TRBV7-2 and J is TRBJ2-5; TRBD1 matches 11 bases. Trimming took 3 bases from V and 5 from J; bases not matched to a gene: 5. The CDR3 is 15 amino acids. Germline assignment: CDR1 SGHTA and CDR2 FQGNSA.

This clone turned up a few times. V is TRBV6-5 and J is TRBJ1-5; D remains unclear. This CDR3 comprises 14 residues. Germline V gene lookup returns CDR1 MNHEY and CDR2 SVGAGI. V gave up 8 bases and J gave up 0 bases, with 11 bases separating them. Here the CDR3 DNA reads TGTGCCAGCGGCCCCAGAAATAGCAATCAGCCCCAGCATTTT. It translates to CASGPRNSNQPQHF.

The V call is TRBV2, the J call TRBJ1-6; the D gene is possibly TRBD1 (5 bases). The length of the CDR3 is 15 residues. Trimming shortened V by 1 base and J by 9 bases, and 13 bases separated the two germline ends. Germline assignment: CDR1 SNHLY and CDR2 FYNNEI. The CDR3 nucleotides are TGTGCCAGCAGTGAAGTAGAGCAGGGTCGTTCACCCCTCCACTTT. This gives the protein CASSEVEQGRSPLHF.